The T cell receptor (beta chain) under discussion was sequenced for a study of STAT5B mutations in CD4+ large granular lymphocyte leukemia. For the study at large: Among healthy controls, a particular HLA allele went with more CDR3 'QG' motifs.

The germline V gene has CDR1 SNHLY and CDR2 FYNNEI. V lost 4 bases to trimming and J lost 6 bases, with 10 bases between them. This CDR3 spans 13 amino acids. Study processing details: Lowest detectable productive clonotype frequency was 2.59 x 10-5. Produced via immunoSEQ multiplex PCR; TCRdb's table is partial and in-frame only. V and J calls and clone size come straight from that table; D and trimming were deduced from the DNA. Of about 18,000 clones listed, about 88% are singletons. General study results and limits: 8/27 top patient clones versus 2/35 control clones were TRBV06-family. Patient CD4-sorted repertoires looked more clonal than healthy CD4+ repertoires, even without putative leukemic clones.

A remark on this clone: Antigen unknown.

V usage is TRBV2 and J usage is TRBJ2-1; no firm D call. The source of this sequence is a human donor in good health. The source material was CD4+ T cells from blood buffy coats. This CDR3 is CASSGLIGNEQFF. CDR3 sequence (DNA): TGTGCCAGCAGTGGACTCATAGGCAATGAGCAGTTCTTC.